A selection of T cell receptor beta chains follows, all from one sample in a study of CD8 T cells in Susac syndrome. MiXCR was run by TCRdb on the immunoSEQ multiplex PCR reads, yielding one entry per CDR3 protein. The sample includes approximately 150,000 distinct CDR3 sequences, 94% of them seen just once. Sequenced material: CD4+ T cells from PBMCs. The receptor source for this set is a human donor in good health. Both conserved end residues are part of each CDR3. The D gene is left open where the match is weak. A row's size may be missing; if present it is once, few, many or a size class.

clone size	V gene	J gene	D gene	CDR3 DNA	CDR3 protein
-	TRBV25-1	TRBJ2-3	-	TGTGCCAGCCGGAGGACCCCCACAGATACGCAGTATTTT	CASRRTPTDTQYF
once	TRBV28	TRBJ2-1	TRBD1	TGTGCCAGCAGTTTATCGGGACAGGGGGACAATGAGCAGTTCTTC	CASSLSGQGDNEQFF
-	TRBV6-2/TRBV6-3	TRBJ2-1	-	TGTGCCAGCAGTACCGCAGGGGGGTACAATGAGCAGTTCTTC	CASSTAGGYNEQFF
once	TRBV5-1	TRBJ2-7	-	TGCGCCAGCAGCTTCGGAAACAGCGAGTCCTACGAGCAGTACTTC	CASSFGNSESYEQYF
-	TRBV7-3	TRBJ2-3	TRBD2	TGTGCCAGCAGCTTAACGCGGCTAGCGGGATCGCAGTATTTT	CASSLTRLAGSQYF
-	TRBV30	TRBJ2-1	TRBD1	TGTGCCTGGGGACCCGGACAGGGGTCTCGCAATGAGCAGTTCTTC	CAWGPGQGSRNEQFF
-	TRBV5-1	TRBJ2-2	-	TGCGCCAGCAGCTTGGGCCCGGAGCTGTTTTTT	CASSLGPELFF
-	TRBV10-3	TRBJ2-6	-	TGTGCCATCTGGGGGCAGGGCACCGGGGCCAACGTCCTGACTTTC	CAIWGQGTGANVLTF
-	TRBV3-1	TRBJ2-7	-	TGTGCCAGCAGCCAAGGAGATCCAACATACTACGAGCAGTACTTC	CASSQGDPTYYEQYF
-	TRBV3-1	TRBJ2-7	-	TGTGCCAGCAGCCAAACTGTGTCCTACGAGCAGTACTTC	CASSQTVSYEQYF
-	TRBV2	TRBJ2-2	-	TGTGCCAGCAAGGAGTCTGGGCCCGGGGAGCTGTTTTTT	CASKESGPGELFF
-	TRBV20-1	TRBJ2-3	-	TGCAGTGCGTCGGATGTACGGAGGGTGGGAGATACGCAGTATTTT	CSASDVRRVGDTQYF
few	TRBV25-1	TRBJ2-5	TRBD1	TGTGCCAGCAGTGGGACAGGCCGGGTGGAGACCCAGTACTTC	CASSGTGRVETQYF
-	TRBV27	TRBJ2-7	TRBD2	TGTGCCAGCAATAAGGCGGAGCGGGAGTTTAGCGAGCAGTACTTC	CASNKAEREFSEQYF
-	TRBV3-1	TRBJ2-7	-	TGTGCCAGCAGCCCGGGACCCCCCAGGAGCTACGAGCAGTACTTC	CASSPGPPRSYEQYF
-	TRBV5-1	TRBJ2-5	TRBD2	TGCGCCAGCAGCAGGACTAGCGGGAGTGTTCAAGAGACCCAGTACTTC	CASSRTSGSVQETQYF
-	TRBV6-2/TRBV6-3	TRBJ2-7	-	TGTGCCAGCAGACTCACACAGGGCGCCTACGAGCAGTACTTC	CASRLTQGAYEQYF
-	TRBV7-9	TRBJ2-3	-	TGTGCCAGCAGCTTAGGTTCCCTCACAGATACGCAGTATTTT	CASSLGSLTDTQYF
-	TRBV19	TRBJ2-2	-	TGTGCCAGTAGTATCCTGACAGTGAACACCGGGGAGCTGTTTTTT	CASSILTVNTGELFF
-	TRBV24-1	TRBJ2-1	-	TGTGCCACCAGTGACGCAGGGGGGGTATACAATGAGCAGTTCTTC	CATSDAGGVYNEQFF
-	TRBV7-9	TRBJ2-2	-	TGTGCCAGCAGCTTACGGAGGACAGCGAACACCGGGGAGCTGTTTTTT	CASSLRRTANTGELFF
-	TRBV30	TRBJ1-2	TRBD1	TGTGCCTGGAGTGTACTGGGGACAGGGGAGTATGGCTACACCTTC	CAWSVLGTGEYGYTF
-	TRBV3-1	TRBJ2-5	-	TGTGCCAGCAACCCTAGCGGAGGGGGGGAGACCCAGTACTTC	CASNPSGGGETQYF
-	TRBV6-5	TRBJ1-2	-	TGTGCCAGCAGAGCCCCGCGGGATGGCTACACCTTC	CASRAPRDGYTF
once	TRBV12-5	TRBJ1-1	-	TGTGCTAGTGGAACCCCGGATACTGAAGCTTTCTTT	CASGTPDTEAFF
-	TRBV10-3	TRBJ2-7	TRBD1	TGTGCCACCAGGCCAGGGGGTTCGGACTACGAGCAGTACTTC	CATRPGGSDYEQYF
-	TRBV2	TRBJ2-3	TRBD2	TGTGCCAGCAGGGGACTAGCGGGGACCACAGATACGCAGTATTTT	CASRGLAGTTDTQYF
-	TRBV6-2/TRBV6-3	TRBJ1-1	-	TGTGCCAGCACCGCAGGGATGAACACTGAAGCTTTCTTT	CASTAGMNTEAFF
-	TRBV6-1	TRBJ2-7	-	TGTGCCAGCAGTGACAGTTTTGCCGAGCAGTACTTC	CASSDSFAEQYF
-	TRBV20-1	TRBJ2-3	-	TGCAGTGCCAGAGGTCACGGCACAGATACGCAGTATTTT	CSARGHGTDTQYF
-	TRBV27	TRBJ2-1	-	TGTGCCAGCAGTTTAAGGACCCTAGGGGATGAGCAGTTCTTC	CASSLRTLGDEQFF
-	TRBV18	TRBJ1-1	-	TGTGCCAGCTCGCGACTGAACCCAGGGAACACTGAAGCTTTCTTT	CASSRLNPGNTEAFF
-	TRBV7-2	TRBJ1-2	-	TGTGCCAGCAGTTCCACTGCCGGTGGCTATGGCTACACCTTC	CASSSTAGGYGYTF
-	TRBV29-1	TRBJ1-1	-	TGCAGCGTGGAGACGGATTTCATGAACACTGAAGCTTTCTTT	CSVETDFMNTEAFF
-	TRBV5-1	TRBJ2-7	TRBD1	TGCGCCAGCAGCCGGACAGGGCAGGCCTACGAGCAGTACTTC	CASSRTGQAYEQYF
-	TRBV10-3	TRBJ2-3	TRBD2	TGTGCCATCAGGGAGGGACTAGCGGGAATTCATACGCAGTATTTT	CAIREGLAGIHTQYF
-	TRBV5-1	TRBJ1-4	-	TGCGCCAGCGCCGTGAGCCGGGCAACTAATGAAAAACTGTTTTTT	CASAVSRATNEKLFF
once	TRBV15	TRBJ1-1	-	TGTGCCACCAGCAGAGTTGGCGGTGAAGCTTTCTTT	CATSRVGGEAFF
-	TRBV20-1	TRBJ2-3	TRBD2	TGCAGTGCTAAGACGGGAGGCGATACGCAGTATTTT	CSAKTGGDTQYF
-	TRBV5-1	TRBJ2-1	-	TGCGCCAGCAGCTTACAACAGGGACCGGATGAGCAGTTCTTC	CASSLQQGPDEQFF
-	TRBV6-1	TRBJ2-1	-	TGTGCCAGCAGGAAGCGACAGCTCAACGATGAGCAGTTCTTC	CASRKRQLNDEQFF
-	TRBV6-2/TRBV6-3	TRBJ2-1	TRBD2	TGTGCCAGCATTCTCGGGGGGAATTGGAATGAGCAGTTCTTC	CASILGGNWNEQFF
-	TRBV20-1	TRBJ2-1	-	TGCAGTTTCTTACCCGGACTACCAATTATTCTGGCCTCCAATGAGCAGTTCTTC	CSFLPGLPIILASNEQFF
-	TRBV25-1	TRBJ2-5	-	TGTGCCAGCAGTGCAGGGGCCCAAGAGACCCAGTACTTC	CASSAGAQETQYF
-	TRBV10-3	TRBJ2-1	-	TGTGCCATCAGTGAGGTAGCTAGGACTGAGCAGTTCTTC	CAISEVARTEQFF
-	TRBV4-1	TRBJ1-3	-	TGCGCCAGCAGTCACTATGACCAGGGTGGGCAAAGAAACACCATATATTTT	CASSHYDQGGQRNTIYF
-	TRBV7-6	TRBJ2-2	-	TGTGCCAGCAGCTCACAGGCGACGAACACCGGGGAGCTGTTTTTT	CASSSQATNTGELFF